This T cell receptor beta chain emerged from a study of radiation and T cells in renal cell carcinoma. TCRdb's table, derived via immunoSEQ multiplex PCR, lists solely in-frame clones and lacks some. The sample includes about 86,000 clones, around four fifths of them seen just once. The time point was: blood 4 weeks post-SBRT, at nephrectomy. The sample's treatment: 15 Gy SBRT to primary tumor, nephrectomy 4 weeks later. Nephrectomy followed 15 Gy stereotactic body radiation by 4 weeks. Radiation-treated patients gave blood at baseline, week 2 and week 4. The sample in question was blood, obtained from a patient whose treatment included radiotherapy and nephrectomy. This sequence originates from a man aged 50 or older with renal cell carcinoma.

The CDR3 reads CASSDDNGRTHEQYF. CDR3 in DNA: TGTGCCAGCAGTGATGACAACGGGAGGACCCACGAGCAGTACTTC. The gene calls are TRBV2 and TRBJ2-7, with 7 bases identical to TRBD2. Germline V gene sequence: CDR1 SNHLY, CDR2 FYNNEI. The CDR3 spans 15 residues. J lost 5 bases, V lost 3 bases, and 10 bases had no gene match.